The rows below give T cell receptor beta chains drawn from one sample of a study of cytomegalovirus exposure and HLA in healthy donors. Sequencing used immunoSEQ multiplex PCR; TCRdb keeps in-frame clones, though not all of them. The sample consists of about 170,000 clones, 79% of them appearing once. The sequencing input was PBMCs. These receptors were collected from a woman between 45 and 60 years old in good health and CMV-seronegative. Each CDR3 is given with its conserved first and last residue. A D gene is named only where the DNA matches it firmly. Clone size is shown for a subset of rows, as once, few, many or a class of expanded clone.

J | size | V | D | CDR3 | DNA
TRBJ1-1 | once | TRBV11-2 | TRBD1 | CASSLDGRDRMLDEAFF | TGTGCCAGCAGCTTAGATGGCCGGGACAGGATGCTAGATGAAGCTTTCTTT
TRBJ2-3 | . | TRBV5-6 | TRBD1 | CASNRQGGDTQYF | TGTGCCAGCAATAGACAGGGGGGAGATACGCAGTATTTT
TRBJ2-2 | . | TRBV18 | . | CASSPHPGQRTGELFF | TGTGCCAGCTCACCGCATCCGGGACAACGGACCGGGGAGCTGTTTTTT
TRBJ2-3 | once | TRBV19 | . | CASTLGGMGGTDTQYF | TGTGCCAGCACGCTTGGGGGGATGGGGGGCACAGATACGCAGTATTTT
TRBJ1-2 | . | TRBV18 | . | CASSPTPQAPYGYTF | TGTGCCAGCTCACCTACGCCCCAGGCGCCCTATGGCTACACCTTC
TRBJ1-1 | . | TRBV28 | . | CASSFLGYYRSTNTEAFF | TGTGCCAGCAGTTTTCTCGGCTATTACAGGTCCACTAACACTGAAGCTTTCTTT
TRBJ2-1 | . | TRBV2 | . | CASKAVRLNEQFF | TGTGCCAGCAAGGCGGTCCGGCTCAATGAGCAGTTCTTC
TRBJ2-7 | . | TRBV29-1 | TRBD1 | CSVRQGQSYEQYF | TGCAGCGTTAGACAGGGTCAGTCCTACGAGCAGTACTTC
TRBJ1-1 | once | TRBV5-4 | . | CASSLPDDAGKNTEAFF | TGTGCCAGCAGCTTGCCGGACGATGCCGGGAAGAACACTGAAGCTTTCTTT
TRBJ2-7 | . | TRBV28 | . | CASSNPGSAEQYF | TGTGCCAGCAGCAATCCAGGGTCCGCCGAGCAGTACTTC
TRBJ2-6 | . | TRBV19 | TRBD1 | CASSQRGPGANVLTF | TGTGCCAGTAGCCAAAGGGGGCCCGGGGCCAACGTCCTGACTTTC
TRBJ2-7 | . | TRBV7-7 | TRBD1 | CASSSGQGVAYEQYF | TGTGCTAGCAGTTCAGGACAGGGTGTTGCCTACGAGCAGTACTTC
TRBJ1-4 | few | TRBV28 | . | CASGEGWGGSEKLFF | TGTGCCAGCGGGGAGGGCTGGGGTGGGAGTGAAAAACTGTTTTTT
TRBJ2-7 | few | TRBV19 | TRBD1 | CASSTLGQGFDEQYF | TGTGCCAGTAGTACCCTCGGACAGGGTTTCGACGAGCAGTACTTC
TRBJ2-7 | . | TRBV13 | TRBD1 | CASSSGQAPWQYF | TGTGCCAGCAGCTCCGGACAGGCCCCATGGCAGTACTTC
TRBJ2-5 | . | TRBV28 | TRBD2 | CASSRPGTSKETQYF | TGTGCCAGCAGCCGACCCGGGACTAGCAAAGAGACCCAGTACTTC
TRBJ2-3 | . | TRBV9 | TRBD2 | CASSVEGGSTDTQYF | TGTGCCAGCAGCGTAGAAGGCGGGAGTACAGATACGCAGTATTTT
TRBJ2-7 | once | TRBV5-1 | . | CASSTHSSYEQYF | TGCGCCAGCAGCACTCACAGCTCCTACGAGCAGTACTTC
TRBJ2-1 | . | TRBV6-1 | . | CASREGRSYNEQFF | TGTGCCAGCAGGGAGGGCAGATCCTACAATGAGCAGTTCTTC
TRBJ2-1 | . | TRBV7-2 | TRBD1 | CASSPTRTGNNEQFF | TGTGCCAGCAGCCCTACCAGGACAGGGAACAATGAGCAGTTCTTC
TRBJ1-2 | . | TRBV29-1 | . | CSNRVSGYTF | TGCAGCAACAGGGTTTCTGGCTACACCTTC
TRBJ1-2 | . | TRBV5-4 | . | CASSLTGFGYTF | TGTGCCAGCAGCTTGACAGGGTTCGGCTACACCTTC
TRBJ1-4 | . | TRBV28 | TRBD1 | CASRGGDRGNEKLFF | TGTGCCAGCAGGGGGGGGGACAGGGGAAATGAAAAACTGTTTTTT
TRBJ1-3 | . | TRBV5-1 | TRBD1 | CASSLGQGATSGNTIYF | TGCGCCAGCAGCTTGGGACAGGGGGCGACTTCTGGAAACACCATATATTTT
TRBJ1-4 | . | TRBV5-1 | . | CASRGTHATNEKLFF | TGCGCCAGCAGGGGGACACATGCAACTAATGAAAAACTGTTTTTT
TRBJ1-6 | few | TRBV6-5 | . | CASSYSGQGNSPLHF | TGTGCCAGCAGTTACTCAGGTCAGGGAAATTCACCCCTCCACTTT
TRBJ1-6 | . | TRBV19 | . | CASSIDPGESSPLHF | TGTGCCAGTAGTATAGATCCCGGGGAAAGTTCACCCCTCCACTTT
TRBJ2-1 | . | TRBV27 | TRBD2 | CASTRRSGGVRPSSYNEQFF | TGTGCCAGCACCAGGCGCTCGGGGGGGGTTCGCCCTTCCTCCTACAATGAGCAGTTCTTC
TRBJ2-1 | . | TRBV29-1 | TRBD2 | CSATGLAGGGGEQFF | TGCAGCGCAACGGGACTAGCGGGGGGAGGGGGTGAGCAGTTCTTC
TRBJ2-7 | . | TRBV27 | . | CASSPSTGPYEQYF | TGTGCCAGCAGTCCGTCGACAGGTCCCTACGAGCAGTACTTC
TRBJ2-3 | . | TRBV6-1 | . | CASRETPTDTQYF | TGTGCCAGCAGGGAAACTCCCACAGATACGCAGTATTTT
TRBJ2-1 | . | TRBV28 | TRBD2 | CASSFEKLAGEHEQFF | TGTGCCAGCAGTTTTGAGAAGCTAGCGGGCGAGCATGAGCAGTTCTTC
TRBJ1-2 | . | TRBV28 | . | CASSLQGRDGYTF | TGTGCCAGCAGTTTACAGGGGCGGGATGGCTACACCTTC
TRBJ1-2 | . | TRBV2 | . | CASRGDKAGYTF | TGTGCCAGCAGAGGGGACAAGGCAGGCTACACCTTC
TRBJ2-7 | . | TRBV14 | . | CASSQARLDEQYF | TGTGCCAGCAGCCAAGCCCGACTTGACGAGCAGTACTTC
TRBJ1-1 | . | TRBV5-5 | . | CASSFTGFSEAFF | TGTGCCAGCAGCTTCACAGGGTTTTCTGAAGCTTTCTTT